This T cell receptor beta chain was observed in a study of blood T cell repertoires in COVID-19. Study-wide background: Italy, Spain and the United States were the sources of the convalescent and acute COVID-19 samples. In each case, the material was cDNA or gDNA derived from T cells, B-cell-depleted T cells, or PBMCs.

V gave up 6 bases and J gave up 7 bases; unmatched junction bases: 9. This CDR3 region has 15 residues. The germline CDR1 and CDR2 sequences are SGHTA and FQGNSA. Enrolled during active infection, Seattle patients were then followed longitudinally. Original methodology: From reference gene primer amplification, estimates of nucleated cell counts were derived. Measured with immunoSEQ multiplex PCR; TCRdb has only the in-frame clones, and not every one. The V and J calls and clone size come from that table; D and trimming were worked out from the DNA. The sample records approximately 200,000 clones, 84% being singletons. The sample holds a few counts of this clone.

The chain employs TRBV7-2 and TRBJ1-6; 7 bases fit TRBD1. Specimen: peripheral blood. This TCR was sampled from a woman at least 80 years old with COVID-19, enrolled during active disease. In DNA, the CDR3 is TGTGCCAGCAGTTTATCCCAGGGGGGAAATTCACCCCTCCACTTT. This sequence encodes CASSLSQGGNSPLHF.